The next 21 T cell receptor beta chains were all read from a single sample in a study of cytomegalovirus exposure and HLA in healthy donors. Primers: 60 Vbeta forward and 13 Jbeta reverse. Sequenced by immunoSEQ multiplex PCR; TCRdb stores in-frame clones only, minus some. The repertoire consists of roughly 190,000 clones, with roughly 77% occurring once and the leading ten covering 3% to 4%. The sequenced sample was PBMCs. All receptors derive from a woman aged 25 to 39 in good health and CMV-seropositive.

J is TRBJ1-5 and V is TRBV28, with D tentatively TRBD1 (6 bases). Germline V CDR1 and CDR2: MDHEN, SYDVKM. The CDR3 contains 15 residues. Trimming cost V 3 bases and J 3 bases, with 12 bases left between them. The CDR3 protein is CASSFSGAYNQPQHF. In nucleotides, the CDR3 is TGTGCCAGCAGTTTTTCAGGGGCCTACAATCAGCCCCAGCATTTT.

The rearrangement uses TRBV10-3 and TRBJ2-7, with D possibly matching TRBD2 (6 bases). The CDR3 is 15 residues long. Germline V gene data show CDR1 as ENHRY and CDR2 as SYGVKD. V shed 9 bases and J shed 2 bases, with 20 bases lying between them. The DNA of the CDR3 is TGTGCCATATTATCAATGGCTAGCGATACCTACGAGCAGTACTTC. Translation gives CAILSMASDTYEQYF.

For the CDR3, the DNA is TGTGCCAGCAGTGGGCCCGGGACAGGGCTTTTAGGGGCGAGCACCGGGGAGCTGTTTTTT. It translates to CASSGPGTGLLGASTGELFF. The chain employs TRBV6-1 and TRBJ2-2; 9 bases fit TRBD1. CDR3 length: 20 residues. Looked up from germline, CDR1 is MNHNS and CDR2 is SASEGT. Trimming removed 4 bases from V and 4 bases from J; junction bases left unmatched: 19.

V gene TRBV11-3 combines with J gene TRBJ2-3; TRBD2 is a possible D gene (6 bases). Deletions cut 0 bases from V and 10 bases from J, with 17 bases between. The V gene's germline CDR1 is SGHNT and CDR2 YENEEA. The CDR3 totals 15 residues. The CDR3 sequence is CASSLDFGGSHAQYF. CDR3 DNA: TGTGCCAGCAGCTTAGATTTTGGGGGGAGCCACGCGCAGTATTTT. Based on the CDR3 plus reference TRBV11-3 and TRBJ2-3, the full variable domain is EAGVVQSPRYKIIEKKQPVAFWCNPISGHNTLYWYLQNLGQGPELLIRYENEEAVDDSQLPKDRFSAERLKGVDSTLKIQPAELGDSAVYLCASSLDFGGSHAQYFGPGTRLTVL.

The chain links TRBV11-3 to TRBJ2-1; D gene uncertain. Germline V CDR1 and CDR2: SGHNT, YENEEA. Trimming left V 6 bases short and J 5 bases short, with 11 bases between. This CDR3 region has 13 residues. The CDR3 DNA reads TGTGCCAGCAGAAGCTCGCAAAACAATGAGCAGTTCTTC. It encodes CASRSSQNNEQFF.

The rearrangement joins TRBV2 to TRBJ1-2; 7 bases agree with TRBD1. Germline V CDR1 and CDR2: SNHLY, FYNNEI. V lost 8 bases, J lost 0 bases, and 9 bases stayed unmatched. The CDR3 is 15 residues long. The CDR3 loop reads CASQGERDSNYGYTF. CDR3 coding DNA: TGTGCCAGCCAGGGGGAACGGGATTCTAACTATGGCTACACCTTC.

This clone was seen only once. The chain carries TRBV6-1 and TRBJ2-7; 12 bases are a match to TRBD1. V shed 2 bases, J shed 4 bases, and the junction held 6 bases outside the gene matches. Germline values: CDR1 MNHNS, CDR2 SASEGT. This CDR3 spans 16 amino acids. The DNA of the CDR3 is TGTGCCAGCAGTGAACTGGGACAGGGGGCGAATTACGAGCAGTACTTC. Protein: CASSELGQGANYEQYF.

The genes are TRBV10-2 and TRBJ2-2; no definite D call. Trimming shortened V by 1 base and J by 5 bases, and 5 bases separated the two germline ends. Germline CDR1 and CDR2: WSHSY and SAAADI. The CDR3 runs to 13 residues. The CDR3 DNA reads as TGCGCCAGCAGTGAGTTGAGGACCGGGGAGCTGTTTTTT. Its translation is CASSELRTGELFF.

CDR3 DNA sequence: TGTGCCAGTAGTCCGACCGGCGGGAGGGCCTTCTACGAGCAGTACTTC. Translating gives CASSPTGGRAFYEQYF. The J gene is TRBJ2-7, the V gene TRBV19; 9 positions match TRBD2. The CDR3 loop spans 16 amino acids. CDR1 and CDR2 from the germline V gene are LNHDA and SQIVND (reference sequence). V dropped 5 bases and J dropped 3; count of bases not matched to a gene: 11.

The V call is TRBV5-6, the J call TRBJ1-1; D is possibly TRBD1 (5 bases). The germline V and J ends were trimmed by 2 bases and 4 bases, with 12 bases remaining between them. CDR3 length: 14 amino acids. Germline CDR1 and CDR2: SGHDT and YYEEEE. CDR3 sequence (DNA): TGTGCCAGCAGCTTTCCCGGGGGGGGCACTGAAGCTTTCTTT. It codes for CASSFPGGGTEAFF.

V gene TRBV27 combines with J gene TRBJ1-6, with 9 bases lining up with TRBD1. V lost 7 bases, J lost 6 bases, and 7 bases stayed unmatched. The CDR3 totals 15 residues. Per germline, CDR1 MNHEY and CDR2 SMNVEV (reference sequence). The DNA of the CDR3 is TGTGCCAGCACAACGACAGGGGGATCTAATTCACCCCTCCACTTT. Translated: CASTTTGGSNSPLHF.

The genes are TRBV28 and TRBJ2-5; 7 nucleotides agree with TRBD2. In germline, CDR1 is MDHEN, CDR2 SYDVKM. The CDR3 totals 14 residues. V lost 5 bases and J lost 6; bases outside the gene matches: 9. The CDR3 loop reads CASSPRETRKTQYF. The CDR3 DNA reads TGTGCCAGCAGTCCGCGGGAGACGAGAAAGACCCAGTACTTC. The variable domain in full, with the rest retrieved from reference TRBV28 and TRBJ2-5, is DVKVTQSSRYLVKRTGEKVFLECVQDMDHENMFWYRQDPGLGLRLIYFSYDVKMKEKGDIPEGYSVSREKKERFSLILESASTNQTSMYLCASSPRETRKTQYFGPGTRLLVL.

The chain recombines TRBV18 with TRBJ2-3; D is perhaps TRBD1 (6 bases). Germline V gene data show CDR1 as KGHSH and CDR2 as LQKENI. The CDR3 has 14 amino acids. Trimming shortened V by 4 bases and J by 2 bases, and 10 bases separated the two germline ends. DNA for the CDR3: TGTGCCAGCTCACAGCAGGGGCACACAGATACGCAGTATTTT. Amino acid sequence: CASSQQGHTDTQYF.

The sample holds one count of this clone. The CDR3 spells CASRVRRVSDNTIYF. The CDR3, as DNA: TGTGCCAGCAGGGTTCGCAGGGTTTCTGACAACACCATATATTTT. The rearrangement links TRBV6-5 to TRBJ1-3, with D possibly being TRBD1 (5 bases). The V gene's germline CDR1 is MNHEY and CDR2 SVGAGI. The CDR3 loop spans 15 amino acids. V lost 6 bases and J lost 7, with 19 bases in between.

This clone was seen a few times. The chain carries TRBV5-8 and TRBJ2-1, with TRBD2 matching over 8 bases. V lost 1 base and J lost 4; bases outside the gene matches: 4. From germline, CDR1 is SGHTS and CDR2 YDEGEE. CDR3 length: 15 residues. CDR3 protein: CASSLRSSGYNEQFF. As DNA, the CDR3 is TGTGCCAGCAGCTTGAGGTCTAGCGGGTACAATGAGCAGTTCTTC. Full variable domain (outside the CDR3, taken from reference TRBV5-8 and TRBJ2-1): EAGVTQSPTHLIKTRGQQATLRCSPISGHTSVYWYQQALGLGLQFLLWYDEGEERNRGNFPPRFSGRQFPNYSSELNVNALELEDSALYLCASSLRSSGYNEQFFGPGTRLTVL.

The chain recombines TRBV5-1 with TRBJ2-5; TRBD2 is a possible D gene (5 bases). The V end lost 4 bases, the J end lost 9 bases, and 22 bases lay between the germline ends. CDR3 length: 15 residues. Germline loops: CDR1 SGHRS, CDR2 YFSETQ. CDR3 in DNA: TGCGCCAGCAGCCTCAGTACCGGACTTGATCCGCCCCAGTACTTC. The encoded protein is CASSLSTGLDPPQYF. Drawing the rest from reference TRBV5-1 and TRBJ2-5, the complete variable domain is KAGVTQTPRYLIKTRGQQVTLSCSPISGHRSVSWYQQTPGQGLQFLFEYFSETQRNKGNFPGRFSGRQFSNSRSEMNVSTLELGDSALYLCASSLSTGLDPPQYFGPGTRLLVL.

CDR3 DNA sequence: TGTGCCAGCAGTTTAAAAGTGCCTGGACAGGGTTACGAGCAGTACTTC. Residues: CASSLKVPGQGYEQYF. The chain carries TRBV27 and TRBJ2-7, with 8 bases aligning to TRBD1. With 2 bases clipped from V and 4 bases from J, the junction kept 10 bases outside the gene matches. CDR1 MNHEY and CDR2 SMNVEV come from the germline V gene (reference sequence). The CDR3 length is 16 residues.

This clone has just a few counts. The CDR3 DNA sequence: TGTGCCAGCAGCTTAGCCTCAGGGGGCACTGAAGCTTTCTTT. Its translation is CASSLASGGTEAFF. V gene TRBV7-6 combines with J gene TRBJ1-1; 7 bases map to TRBD1. Germline V gene sequence: CDR1 SGHVS, CDR2 FNYEAQ. The V segment lost 0 bases and the J segment 4 bases; nucleotides outside the gene matches: 2. The CDR3 contains 14 residues.

The chain combines TRBV13 with TRBJ2-7; 11 positions match TRBD2. Per germline, CDR1 PRHDT and CDR2 FYEKMQ (reference sequence). V gave up 5 bases and J gave up 4 bases; unmatched junction bases: 28. The CDR3 sequence is 22 residues long. The CDR3 DNA is TGTGCCAGCAGCCACCGTATTAAGGGCCCCTTAGCTCCCGGGACTAGCGGATACGAGCAGTACTTC. As protein: CASSHRIKGPLAPGTSGYEQYF.

The genes are TRBV19 and TRBJ2-5, with D possibly TRBD1 on 6 matching bases. The J call may be wrong; the DNA end is better matched by TRBJ2-7. CDR1 and CDR2 (germline): LNHDA, SQIVND (reference sequence). The CDR3 contains 15 residues. The CDR3 spells CASSTPGDQSYEQYF. In nucleotides, the CDR3 is TGTGCCAGTAGTACCCCAGGGGATCAATCCTACGAGCAGTACTTC.

With regard to this clone: Germline and junction disagree at one end, which may indicate a read error. The chain recombines TRBV7-9 with TRBJ2-7, with D tentatively TRBD1 (5 bases). Germline V lookup: CDR1 SEHNR, CDR2 FQNEAQ (reference sequence). The CDR3 contains 15 residues. CDR3 residues: CSSSLLGADSYEQYF. DNA of the CDR3: TGTTCCAGCAGTCTTCTAGGGGCGGACTCCTACGAGCAGTACTTC. The whole variable domain, filled in from reference TRBV7-9 and TRBJ2-7, reads DTGVSQNPRHKITKRGQNVTFRCDPISEHNRLYWYRQTLGQGPEFLTYFQNEAQLEKSRLLSDRFSAERPKGSFSTLEIQRTEQGDSAMYLCSSSLLGADSYEQYFGPGTRLTVT.